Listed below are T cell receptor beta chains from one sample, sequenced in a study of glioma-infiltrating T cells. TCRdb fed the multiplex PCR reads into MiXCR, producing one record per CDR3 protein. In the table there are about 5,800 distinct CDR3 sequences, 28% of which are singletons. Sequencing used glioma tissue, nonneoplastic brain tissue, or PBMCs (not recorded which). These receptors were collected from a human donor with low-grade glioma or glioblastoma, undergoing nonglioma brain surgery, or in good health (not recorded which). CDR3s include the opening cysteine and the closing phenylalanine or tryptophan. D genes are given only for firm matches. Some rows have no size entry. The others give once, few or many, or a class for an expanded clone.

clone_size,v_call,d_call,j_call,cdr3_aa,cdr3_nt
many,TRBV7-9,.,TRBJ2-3,CASSLAMPHTQYF,TGTGCCAGCAGCTTAGCGATGCCACATACGCAGTATTTT
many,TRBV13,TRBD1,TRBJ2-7,CASSGGSRGQYF,TGTGCCAGCTCAGGGGGCTCCCGCGGGCAGTACTTC
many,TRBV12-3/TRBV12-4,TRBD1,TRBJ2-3,CASSSRQGVDTQYF,TGTGCCAGCAGTTCGAGACAGGGGGTAGATACGCAGTATTTT
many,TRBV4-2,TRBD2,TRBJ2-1,CASSQEGTSGRAVEQFF,TGTGCCAGCAGCCAAGAGGGAACTAGCGGGAGGGCCGTTGAGCAGTTCTTC
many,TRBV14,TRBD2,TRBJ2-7,CASSQWPRREFDEQYF,TGTGCCAGCAGCCAATGGCCGCGGCGGGAGTTCGACGAGCAGTACTTC
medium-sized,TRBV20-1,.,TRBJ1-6,CSARGEGGRNSPLHF,TGCAGTGCTAGAGGCGAAGGGGGGCGGAATTCACCCCTCCACTTT
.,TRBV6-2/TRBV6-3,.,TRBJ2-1,CASSYSKIQGANEEFF,TGTGCCAGCAGTTACTCGAAAATACAGGGAGCGAATGAGGAGTTCTTC
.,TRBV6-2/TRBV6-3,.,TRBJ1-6,CASSYAGGTWGIWNSPPHF,TGTGCCAGCAGTTACGCAGGTGGAACATGGGGCATTTGGAATTCACCCCCCCACTTT
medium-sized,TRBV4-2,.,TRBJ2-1,CASSQETSTSYNEQFF,TGTGCCAGCAGCCAGGAGACTAGTACCTCCTACAATGAGCAGTTCTTC
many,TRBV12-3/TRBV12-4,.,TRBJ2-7,CASRSGPTREQYF,TGTGCCAGCAGGTCAGGGCCAACGAGGGAGCAGTACTTC
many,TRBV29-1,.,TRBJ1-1,CSVAPADSMNTEAFF,TGCAGCGTCGCTCCCGCAGACTCAATGAACACTGAAGCTTTCTTT
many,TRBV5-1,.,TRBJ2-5,CASSLLPRGGETQYF,TGCGCCAGCAGCTTGCTTCCCCGGGGAGGCGAGACCCAGTACTTC
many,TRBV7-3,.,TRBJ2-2,CASSQENTGELFF,TGTGCCAGCAGCCAGGAGAACACCGGGGAGCTGTTTTTT
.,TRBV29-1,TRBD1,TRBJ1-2,CSVPRPGGIANYNYTF,TGCAGCGTTCCAAGGCCAGGGGGAATAGCTAACTATAACTACACCTTC
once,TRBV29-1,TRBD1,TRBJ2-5,CSVVFPRAGGQETQYF,TGCAGCGTCGTATTTCCCAGGGCAGGGGGCCAAGAGACCCAGTACTTC
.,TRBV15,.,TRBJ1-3,CTSVPAVYNSGNTIYF,.
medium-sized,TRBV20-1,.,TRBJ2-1,CSAREGGNNEQFF,TGCAGTGCTAGAGAGGGCGGAAACAATGAGCAGTTCTTC
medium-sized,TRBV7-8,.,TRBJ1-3,CASSFQVAGNTIYF,TGTGCCAGCAGCTTTCAGGTTGCTGGAAACACCATATATTTT
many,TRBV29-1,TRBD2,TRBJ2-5,CSCRLAGGPGLPQYF,TGCAGCTGCCGACTAGCGGGAGGTCCCGGATTGCCCCAGTACTTC